The 5 T cell receptor beta chains below were found in one sample sequenced in a study of STAT5B mutations in CD4+ large granular lymphocyte leukemia. Profiled with immunoSEQ multiplex PCR; TCRdb holds only in-frame clones, not every one. Here the sample spans about 35,000 clones, 55% to 80% being singletons. Material for sequencing was CD4+ T cells from blood buffy coats. These receptors all stem from a human donor in good health.

V and J are TRBV11-1 and TRBJ2-5, with D possibly matching TRBD1 (6 bases). CDR1 is SGHAT, CDR2 FQDESV, per germline (reference sequence). The CDR3 is 14 amino acids. The V end lost 6 bases, the J end lost 3 bases, and 14 bases lay between the germline ends. The chain's CDR3 is CASRVWGREETQYF. DNA for the CDR3: TGTGCCAGCAGAGTCTGGGGGCGGGAAGAGACCCAGTACTTC.

The rearrangement uses TRBV6-5 and TRBJ2-7; D is unclear. The V gene's germline CDR1 is MNHEY and CDR2 SVGAGI. There are 14 residues in the CDR3. Trimming shortened V by 3 bases and J by 4 bases, and 13 bases separated the two germline ends. This CDR3 is CASSYGVGSYEQYF. In DNA, the CDR3 is TGTGCCAGCAGTTATGGTGTTGGGTCATACGAGCAGTACTTC.

CDR3 nucleotides: TGTGCCAGCAGGTACAGGACAGGGGGCCCGGTTCAGCCCCAGCATTTT. Encoded protein: CASRYRTGGPVQPQHF. J is TRBJ1-5 and V is TRBV6-6; 11 bases are a match to TRBD1. The CDR3 loop spans 16 amino acids. Germline V lookup: CDR1 MNHNY, CDR2 SVGAGI (reference sequence). The junction had 10 bases not matched to a gene; V was cut back by 6 bases and J by 6 bases.

This chain links TRBV5-1 with TRBJ1-2; the D gene is possibly TRBD1 (5 bases). Trimming pared 5 bases from V and 0 bases from J, leaving 8 bases between. Germline CDR1 reads SGHRS; CDR2 reads YFSETQ. The CDR3 length is 13 residues. The CDR3 nucleotides read TGCGCCAGCAGACAGGTACCTAACTATGGCTACACCTTC. It encodes CASRQVPNYGYTF.

The chain uses TRBV2 and TRBJ2-2, with a possible D match to TRBD2 (5 bases). V lost 3 bases, J lost 5 bases, and 7 bases lay in between. This CDR3 is built from 13 residues. CDR1 and CDR2 (germline): SNHLY, FYNNEI. CDR3 in DNA: TGTGCCAGCAGTGAGGGCGGGACCGGGGAGCTGTTTTTT. Protein: CASSEGGTGELFF.